Included here is one T cell receptor beta chain sequence, with context. The antigen remains undetermined. The CDR3 covers 17 residues. Trimming stripped 4 bases from V and 2 bases from J, with 19 bases between. In germline, CDR1 is SGHVS, CDR2 FQNEAQ. This entry comes from a study of cytomegalovirus exposure and HLA in healthy donors. The study, taken as a whole, reports: In a later analysis, an Asian-associated ancestry cluster reportedly showed fewer N-insertions than the roughly 700-donor mean.

The study ran its PCR with 60 Vbeta and 13 Jbeta primers. Sequencing used immunoSEQ multiplex PCR; TCRdb keeps in-frame clones, though not all of them. This listing includes about 120,000 clones. This receptor was obtained from a man aged 25-45 years in good health and CMV-seronegative. Sequenced material: PBMCs. This chain joins TRBV7-8 and TRBJ2-3, with D possibly matching TRBD1 (6 bases). CDR3 residues: CASSSIFRDTYTDTQYF. CDR3 DNA sequence: TGTGCCAGCAGCTCCATATTCCGGGACACCTACACAGATACGCAGTATTTT.